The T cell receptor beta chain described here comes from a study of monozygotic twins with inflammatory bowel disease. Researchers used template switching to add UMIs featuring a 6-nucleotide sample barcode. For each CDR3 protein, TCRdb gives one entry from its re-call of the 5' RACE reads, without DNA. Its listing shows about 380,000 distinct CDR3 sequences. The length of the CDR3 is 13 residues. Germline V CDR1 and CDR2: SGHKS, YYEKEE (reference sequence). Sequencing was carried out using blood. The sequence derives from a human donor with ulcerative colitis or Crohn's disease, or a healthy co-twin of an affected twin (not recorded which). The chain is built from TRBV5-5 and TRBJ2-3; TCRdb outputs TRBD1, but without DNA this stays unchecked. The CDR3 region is CASLTGRTDTQYF.